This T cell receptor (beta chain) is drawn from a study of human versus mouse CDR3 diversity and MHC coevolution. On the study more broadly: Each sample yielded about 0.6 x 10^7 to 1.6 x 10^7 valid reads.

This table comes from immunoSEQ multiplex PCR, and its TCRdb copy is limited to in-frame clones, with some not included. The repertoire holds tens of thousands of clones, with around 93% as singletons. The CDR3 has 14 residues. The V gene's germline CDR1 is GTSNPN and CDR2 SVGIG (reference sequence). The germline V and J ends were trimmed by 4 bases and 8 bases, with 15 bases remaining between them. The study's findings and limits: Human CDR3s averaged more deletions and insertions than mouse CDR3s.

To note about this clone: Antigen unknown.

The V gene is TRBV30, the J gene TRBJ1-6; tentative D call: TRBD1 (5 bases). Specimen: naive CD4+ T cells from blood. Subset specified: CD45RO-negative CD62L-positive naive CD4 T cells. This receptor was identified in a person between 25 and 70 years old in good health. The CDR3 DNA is TGTGCCTGGAACCCAAAGGGGAAATATTCACCCCTCCACTTT. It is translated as CAWNPKGKYSPLHF.